The 30 T cell receptor beta chains below were found in one sample sequenced in a study of T cell changes during pregnancy in multiple sclerosis. TCRdb keeps only in-frame clones here, not all; method: immunoSEQ multiplex PCR. The table records around 43,000 clones, 93% of them present only once. The sequencing here drew on CD8+ T cells from peripheral blood mononuclear cells, taken after pregnancy. The receptor set was obtained from a female donor with multiple sclerosis, enrolled in a pregnancy study.

This chain connects TRBV2 to TRBJ2-7; TRBD1 agrees at 9 bases. CDR3 length equals 16 residues. Per germline, CDR1 SNHLY and CDR2 FYNNEI. The ends lost 2 bases at V and 3 bases at J; junction bases unmatched: 8. The CDR3 coding sequence is TGTGCCAGCAGTGAATTGTCCCCGACAGGGGGCTACGAGCAGTACTTC. The encoded protein is CASSELSPTGGYEQYF.

The chain couples TRBV2 to TRBJ2-1, with 7 bases matching TRBD2. Trimming removed 6 bases from V and 4 bases from J; junction bases left unmatched: 9. There are 15 residues in the CDR3. Germline values: CDR1 SNHLY, CDR2 FYNNEI. CDR3: CASREVTSSYNEQFF. CDR3 coding DNA: TGTGCCAGCAGGGAGGTGACTAGCTCTTACAATGAGCAGTTCTTC. The full variable domain, completed using reference TRBV2 and TRBJ2-1, is EPEVTQTPSHQVTQMGQEVILRCVPISNHLYFYWYRQILGQKVEFLVSFYNNEISEKSEIFDDQFSVERPDGSNFTLKIRSTKLEDSAMYFCASREVTSSYNEQFFGPGTRLTVL.

The chain employs TRBV27 and TRBJ2-1; D may be TRBD1 (5 bases). This CDR3 region has 15 residues. Germline V CDR1 and CDR2: MNHEY, SMNVEV (reference sequence). The V gene lost 3 bases and the J gene lost 4 bases, with 13 bases spanning the gap. CDR3 region: CASSLGPYSYNEQFF. For the CDR3, the DNA is TGTGCCAGCAGTTTGGGGCCCTACTCTTACAATGAGCAGTTCTTC.

In DNA form, the CDR3 reads TGTGCCAGCGGGCCCCCCGGGGGGCAGTACTTC. Translation gives CASGPPGGQYF. The V call is TRBV6-6, the J call TRBJ2-7; D is perhaps TRBD2 (6 bases). CDR1 is MNHNY and CDR2 is SVGAGI in the germline V gene (reference sequence). The CDR3 is made up of 11 amino acids. V was clipped by 8 bases and J by 9 bases, with 14 bases between them.

The V gene is TRBV19, the J gene TRBJ2-1; D is possibly TRBD1 (5 bases). In germline, CDR1 is LNHDA, CDR2 SQIVND (reference sequence). This CDR3 has 14 amino acids. The ends were cut back, 1 base at V and 2 bases at J, with 6 bases in the middle. The CDR3 region is CASSIGGPYNEQFF. The CDR3 DNA is TGTGCCAGTAGTATAGGGGGCCCCTACAATGAGCAGTTCTTC.

The chain recombines TRBV7-8 with TRBJ1-6; TRBD1 matches 10 bases. V trimming: 0 bases; J trimming: 0 bases; junction bases outside the gene matches: 5. This CDR3 is built from 19 residues. Germline CDR1 reads SGHVS; CDR2 reads FQNEAQ. The CDR3 bases are TGTGCCAGCAGCTTAGCCAGACAGGGGGCCAGCTCCTATAATTCACCCCTCCACTTT. This gives the protein CASSLARQGASSYNSPLHF.

This clone showed up just once. CDR3 sequence: CATSREASHWETQYF. The CDR3 DNA reads as TGTGCCACCAGCAGGGAGGCTTCCCACTGGGAGACCCAGTACTTC. This rearrangement joins TRBV15 to TRBJ2-5, with D possibly being TRBD2 (5 bases). Germline values: CDR1 LNHNV, CDR2 YYDKDF (reference sequence). This CDR3 has 15 residues. The V end lost 3 bases, the J end lost 5 bases, and 16 bases lay between the germline ends.

CDR3 protein: CASSFSGWGNEQFF. Written as DNA, the CDR3 is TGTGCCAGCAGCTTTAGCGGGTGGGGGAATGAGCAGTTCTTC. The chain has TRBV7-3 and TRBJ2-1; 7 bases match TRBD2. Germline CDR1 is SGHTA and CDR2 is FQGTGA. Trimming at V came to 3 bases and at J to 7 bases, leaving 6 bases not matched to a gene. The CDR3 extends over 14 amino acids.

The V and J genes are TRBV11-2 and TRBJ2-7, with D tentatively TRBD1 (5 bases). Between the trimmed V and J ends, which lost 1 base and 0 bases, there was a span of 13 bases. The CDR3 consists of 16 residues. Germline CDR1 SGHAT, CDR2 FQNNGV. This chain's CDR3 is CASSLADRRSSYEQYF. DNA of the CDR3: TGTGCCAGCAGCTTAGCCGACAGAAGGAGCTCCTACGAGCAGTACTTC.

CDR3 amino acids: CASSHRTSGHNEQFF. CDR3 DNA: TGTGCCAGCAGCCACAGGACTAGCGGTCACAATGAGCAGTTCTTC. The rearrangement joins TRBV7-9 to TRBJ2-1, with 10 bases that match TRBD2. Germline CDR1 is SEHNR and CDR2 is FQNEAQ (reference sequence). V dropped 5 bases and J dropped 5; count of bases not matched to a gene: 6. The CDR3 spans 15 residues.

The chain recombines TRBV7-2 with TRBJ1-1, with unresolved D. Germline lookup yields CDR1 SGHTA and CDR2 FQGNSA. The CDR3 spans 17 residues. V was clipped by 3 bases and J by 0 bases, with 17 bases between them. CDR3 sequence reads: CASSLYGSGSMNTEAFF. CDR3 in DNA: TGTGCCAGCAGCTTGTACGGGTCTGGCAGCATGAACACTGAAGCTTTCTTT.

This chain uses TRBV27 with TRBJ2-1, with 8 bases lining up with TRBD1. The germline V gene encodes CDR1 MNHEY and CDR2 SMNVEV (reference sequence). The CDR3 is 14 residues long. With 7 bases clipped from V and 7 bases from J, the junction kept 9 bases outside the gene matches. The CDR3 here is CASNVDRALNEQFF. For the CDR3, the DNA is TGTGCCAGCAATGTGGACAGGGCTCTAAATGAGCAGTTCTTC.

V gene TRBV5-1 combines with J gene TRBJ2-1; 11 nucleotides align to TRBD2. Trimming removed 3 bases from V and 12 bases from J; junction bases left unmatched: 14. This CDR3 is built from 16 residues. CDR1 and CDR2 from the germline V gene are SGHRS and YFSETQ. CDR3 nucleotide sequence: TGCGCCAGCAGCTCGGCGGGGACTAGCGGTTCGGGGGGGCAGTTCTTC. This gives the protein CASSSAGTSGSGGQFF.

The chain links TRBV5-1 to TRBJ2-7, with D uncertain. The V gene's germline CDR1 is SGHRS and CDR2 YFSETQ. Trimming removed 0 bases from V and 6 bases from J, with 4 bases in between. The CDR3 spans 11 residues. CDR3 DNA sequence: TGCGCCAGCAGCTTGGGGCTCGAGCAGTACTTC. Translating it yields CASSLGLEQYF.

The chain has TRBV7-9 and TRBJ2-7; the match to TRBD1 covers 8 bases. Germline CDR1 reads SEHNR; CDR2 reads FQNEAQ (reference sequence). This CDR3 contains 13 residues. V was clipped by 8 bases and J by 5 bases; unmatched bases: 8. The CDR3 reads CASFRTGINEQYF. The CDR3 bases are TGTGCCAGCTTCCGGACAGGGATCAACGAGCAGTACTTC.

The V call is TRBV7-8, the J call TRBJ2-3, with a tentative D call TRBD1 (7 bases). CDR1 SGHVS and CDR2 FQNEAQ come from the germline V gene. Trimming took 6 bases from V and 0 from J, leaving 19 bases between them. The CDR3 runs to 17 residues. The CDR3 loop reads CASRETRTGHSTDTQYF. For the CDR3, the DNA is TGTGCCAGCAGGGAGACTAGGACAGGACATAGCACAGATACGCAGTATTTT.

The rearrangement uses TRBV5-8 and TRBJ2-1, with D tentatively TRBD2 (5 bases). There are 12 residues in the CDR3. CDR1 is SGHTS, CDR2 YDEGEE, per germline. V was cut by 10 bases and J by 7 bases, with 15 bases left in between. The CDR3 bases are TGTGCCCTGGAGCGGAGCTTGAATGAGCAGTTCTTC. As protein: CALERSLNEQFF.

V usage is TRBV19 and J usage is TRBJ2-2, with unresolved D. Germline V CDR1 and CDR2: LNHDA, SQIVND (reference sequence). V was shortened by 1 base and J by 5 bases, with 11 bases between the two germline ends. The CDR3 has 15 residues. CDR3 in DNA: TGTGCCAGTAGTATAGCCCCCCAGTATACCGGGGAGCTGTTTTTT. Its protein is CASSIAPQYTGELFF.

The genes are TRBV2 and TRBJ1-1, with D unclear. This CDR3 has 16 amino acids. Trimming took 5 bases from V and 6 from J, leaving 22 bases between them. CDR1 is SNHLY and CDR2 is FYNNEI in the germline V gene. CDR3 nucleotide sequence: TGTGCCAGCAGTACTAGGGCCCCAAGGGAGTCGGCTGAAGCTTTCTTT. This sequence encodes CASSTRAPRESAEAFF.

This clone was observed a single time. V gene TRBV28 combines with J gene TRBJ2-5; 14 bases align to TRBD2. V shed 6 bases and J 3 bases; nucleotides not matched to a gene: 9. CDR1 MDHEN and CDR2 SYDVKM come from the germline V gene. The CDR3 runs to 17 residues. Written as DNA, the CDR3 is TGTGCCAGCAGCACTGGGACTAGCGGGAGTATGAAAGAGACCCAGTACTTC. This codes for CASSTGTSGSMKETQYF.

This CDR3 reads CASSLRGVQETQYF. For the CDR3, the DNA is TGTGCCAGCAGTTTACGGGGGGTGCAAGAGACCCAGTACTTC. This rearrangement joins TRBV28 to TRBJ2-5; 7 bases match TRBD2. The CDR3 is 14 residues long. V lost 2 bases, J lost 2 bases, and 2 bases stayed unmatched. CDR1 is MDHEN and CDR2 is SYDVKM in the germline V gene.

V usage is TRBV9 and J usage is TRBJ2-5; TRBD2 is a possible D gene (5 bases). Germline V gives CDR1 SGDLS, CDR2 YYNGEE. The V gene lost 2 bases and the J gene lost 7 bases, with 24 bases spanning the gap. The CDR3 is 17 amino acids. DNA of the CDR3: TGTGCCAGCAGCGTCGCCTGGGTCGGCGGAGAGGGCGGGACCCAGTACTTC. Translating it yields CASSVAWVGGEGGTQYF.

This clone came up once. The chain joins TRBV7-9 to TRBJ2-7; D not certain. The V and J ends lost 5 bases and 2 bases respectively, with 16 bases between them. The CDR3 spans 15 residues. The V gene's germline CDR1 is SEHNR and CDR2 FQNEAQ (reference sequence). The CDR3 nucleotides are TGTGCCAGCAGCCCTCAAGATGGGCAGACCTACGAGCAGTACTTC. As protein: CASSPQDGQTYEQYF.

Here the CDR3 reads CASSRTGTLNEQFF. The CDR3 DNA is TGTGCCAGCAGCAGGACCGGGACTCTCAATGAGCAGTTCTTC. V and J are TRBV7-9 and TRBJ2-1; possibly TRBD2 for D (6 bases). The CDR3 is 14 amino acids. Trimming cost V 5 bases and J 6 bases, with 14 bases left between them. The germline CDR1 and CDR2 sequences are SEHNR and FQNEAQ (reference sequence).

This sequence joins TRBV6-5 and TRBJ2-2; no firm D call. Germline-derived CDR1 and CDR2 are MNHEY and SVGAGI. The CDR3 sequence is 14 residues long. The ends were cut back, 0 bases at V and 7 bases at J, with 9 bases in the middle. The DNA of the CDR3 is TGTGCCAGCAGTTACTCTACTGGGCACGGGGAGCTGTTTTTT. As protein: CASSYSTGHGELFF.

The V and J genes are TRBV11-2 and TRBJ1-1; the match to TRBD1 covers 8 bases. The CDR3 contains 15 residues. Looked up from germline, CDR1 is SGHAT and CDR2 is FQNNGV. Losses at the gene ends were 5 bases for V and 2 bases for J; bases not matched to a gene: 7. The CDR3 here is CASSPGTGLNTEAFF. CDR3 in DNA: TGTGCCAGCAGCCCCGGGACAGGTCTTAACACTGAAGCTTTCTTT.

This chain connects TRBV10-2 to TRBJ1-2; D perhaps matches TRBD1 (5 bases). The germline CDR1 and CDR2 sequences are WSHSY and SAAADI. The CDR3 has 14 residues. The germline V and J ends were trimmed by 9 bases and 6 bases, with 20 bases remaining between them. CDR3 sequence reads: CASGHDSELHGYTF. DNA of the CDR3: TGCGCCAGTGGCCACGACAGCGAACTACATGGCTACACCTTC.

The chain employs TRBV4-1 and TRBJ2-1; weak D call: TRBD2 (6 bases). V lost 0 bases, J lost 0 bases, and 9 bases lay in between. Germline V gene lookup returns CDR1 MGHRA and CDR2 YSYEKL. The CDR3 extends over 16 amino acids. The CDR3 region is CASSQEDGSSYNEQFF. DNA for the CDR3: TGCGCCAGCAGCCAAGAGGACGGGAGCTCCTACAATGAGCAGTTCTTC.

The chain carries TRBV6-1 and TRBJ1-2; the D is unclear. Per the germline V gene, CDR1 is MNHNS and CDR2 is SASEGT. This CDR3 has 16 amino acids. V was cut by 3 bases and J by 4 bases, with 18 bases left in between. CDR3 nucleotide sequence: TGTGCCAGCAGTGATCGGGCGAAGGCGGGGTCCTATGGCTACACCTTC. This encodes CASSDRAKAGSYGYTF.

This clone was counted a single time. The V and J genes are TRBV28 and TRBJ2-3; 7 bases fit TRBD2. With 7 bases clipped from V and 4 bases from J, the junction kept 5 bases outside the gene matches. The CDR3 runs to 13 residues. CDR1 is MDHEN, CDR2 SYDVKM, per germline. Here the CDR3 DNA reads TGTGCCAGCAATGCGGGAGCGTCAGATACGCAGTATTTT. It yields the protein CASNAGASDTQYF.